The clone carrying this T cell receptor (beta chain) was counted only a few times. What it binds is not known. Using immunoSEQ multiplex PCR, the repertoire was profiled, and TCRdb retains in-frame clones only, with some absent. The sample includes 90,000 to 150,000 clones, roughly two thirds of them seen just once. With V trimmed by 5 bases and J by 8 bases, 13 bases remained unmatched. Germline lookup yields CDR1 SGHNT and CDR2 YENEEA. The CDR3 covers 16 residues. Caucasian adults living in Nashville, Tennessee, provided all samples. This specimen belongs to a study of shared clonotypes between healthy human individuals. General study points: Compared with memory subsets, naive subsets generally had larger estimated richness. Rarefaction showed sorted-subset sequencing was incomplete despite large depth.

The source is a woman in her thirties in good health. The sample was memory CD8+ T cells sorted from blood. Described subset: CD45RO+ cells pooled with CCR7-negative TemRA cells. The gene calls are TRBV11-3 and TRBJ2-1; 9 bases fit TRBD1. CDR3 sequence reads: CASSPEVDRGVHEQFF. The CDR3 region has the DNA TGTGCCAGCAGCCCAGAGGTGGACAGGGGCGTGCATGAGCAGTTCTTC.